The text below deals with one T cell receptor beta chain. Trimming cost V 5 bases and J 5 bases, with 12 bases left between them. CDR1 and CDR2 (germline): PRHDT, FYEKMQ (reference sequence). The CDR3 runs to 13 residues. Profiling relied on immunoSEQ multiplex PCR, and the TCRdb table lists in-frame clones only, not all of them. The sample consists of some 700,000 clones, around 89% of them appearing once. These data originate in a study of shared T cell receptors in the human thymus. This sample also appeared in a second study, on human thymus T cells. According to that study: Surgeons resected thymus tissue during corrective heart surgery. V and J gene usage appeared biased in thymic and blood repertoires.

The chain employs TRBV13 and TRBJ1-1; D may be TRBD1 (5 bases). The sequence was obtained from a boy under three years old with a congenital heart defect. Sequencing was performed on thymocytes. CDR3 sequence reads: CASSTTTVTEAFF. Written as DNA, the CDR3 is TGTGCCAGCAGCACAACGACAGTGACTGAAGCTTTCTTT. Drawing the rest from reference TRBV13 and TRBJ1-1, the complete variable domain is AAGVIQSPRHLIKEKRETATLKCYPIPRHDTVYWYQQGPGQDPQFLISFYEKMQSDKGSIPDRFSAQQFSDYHSELNMSSLELGDSALYFCASSTTTVTEAFFGQGTRLTVV.